This TCR beta chain was retrieved from a study of shared clonotypes between healthy human individuals. V lost 4 bases and J lost 6; bases outside the gene matches: 10. Germline V gene data show CDR1 as SGHNT and CDR2 as YYREEE (reference sequence). The CDR3 runs to 16 residues. Assay used: immunoSEQ multiplex PCR; TCRdb lists only in-frame clones, some missing. The sample carries 2 million to 3 million clones, roughly 93% recorded once. Source material: naive CD4+ T cells from PBMCs. Subset indicated: CD45RA+ positively selected. The sequence was obtained from a man aged 18 to 29 in good health. Some clones in this sample may be carry-over from other donors' samples. The V gene is TRBV5-4, the J gene TRBJ2-2; the match to TRBD1 covers 9 bases. The CDR3 sequence is CASSTRDRVLPGELFF. CDR3 bases: TGTGCCAGCAGCACCCGGGACAGGGTTTTACCCGGGGAGCTGTTTTTT.